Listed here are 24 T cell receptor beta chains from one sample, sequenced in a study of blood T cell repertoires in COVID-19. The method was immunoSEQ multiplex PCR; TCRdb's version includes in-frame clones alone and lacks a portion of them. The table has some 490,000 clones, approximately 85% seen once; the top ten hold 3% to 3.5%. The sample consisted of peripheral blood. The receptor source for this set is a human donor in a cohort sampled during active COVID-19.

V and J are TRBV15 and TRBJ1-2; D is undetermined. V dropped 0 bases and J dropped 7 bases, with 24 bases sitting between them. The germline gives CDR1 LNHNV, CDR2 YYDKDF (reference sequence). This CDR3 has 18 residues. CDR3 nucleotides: TGTGCCACCAGCAGAGACCTCCTTATTGTGGGAGGATTGGGTGGCTACACCTTC. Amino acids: CATSRDLLIVGGLGGYTF.

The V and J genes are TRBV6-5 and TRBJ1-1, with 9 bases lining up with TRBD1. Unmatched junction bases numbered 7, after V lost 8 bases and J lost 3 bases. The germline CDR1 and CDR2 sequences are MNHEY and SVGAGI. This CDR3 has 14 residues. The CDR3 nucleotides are TGTGCCAGCCTATTGGGACAGGGCTACACTGAAGCTTTCTTT. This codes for CASLLGQGYTEAFF.

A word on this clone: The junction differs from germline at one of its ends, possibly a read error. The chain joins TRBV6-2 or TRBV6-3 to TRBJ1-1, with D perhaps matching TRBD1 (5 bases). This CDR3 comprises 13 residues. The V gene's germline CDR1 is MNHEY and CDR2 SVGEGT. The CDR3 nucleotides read TGTGCCAGCAGTTACCCAGGGCCCTATCCCCCACATTTT. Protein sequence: CASSYPGPYPPHF.

The CDR3 loop reads CASSVPGGGYTF. The CDR3 DNA is TGTGCCAGCAGTGTGCCAGGGGGGGGCTACACCTTC. The chain couples TRBV28 to TRBJ1-2; 7 bases are a match to TRBD1. With 5 bases clipped from V and 8 bases from J, the junction kept 5 bases outside the gene matches. The CDR3 has 12 amino acids. Looked up from germline, CDR1 is MDHEN and CDR2 is SYDVKM.

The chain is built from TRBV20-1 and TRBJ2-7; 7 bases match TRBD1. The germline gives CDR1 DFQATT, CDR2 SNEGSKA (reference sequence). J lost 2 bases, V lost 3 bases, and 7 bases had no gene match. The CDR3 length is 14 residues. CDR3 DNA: TGCAGTGCTAGTGAAGGGGGCTCGACCTACGAGCAGTACTTC. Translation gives CSASEGGSTYEQYF.

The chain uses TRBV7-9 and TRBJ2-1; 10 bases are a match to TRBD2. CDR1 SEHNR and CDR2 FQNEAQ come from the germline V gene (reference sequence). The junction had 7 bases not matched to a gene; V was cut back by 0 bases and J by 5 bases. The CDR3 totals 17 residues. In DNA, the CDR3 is TGTGCCAGCAGCTTAGCGAGGGCTAGCGGGAGACACAATGAGCAGTTCTTC. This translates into CASSLARASGRHNEQFF.

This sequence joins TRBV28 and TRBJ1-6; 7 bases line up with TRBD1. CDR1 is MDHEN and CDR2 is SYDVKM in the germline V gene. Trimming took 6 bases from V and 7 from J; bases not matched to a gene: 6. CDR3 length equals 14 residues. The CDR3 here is CASSRTGKNSPLHF. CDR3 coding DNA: TGTGCCAGCAGCCGGACAGGCAAGAATTCACCCCTCCACTTT.

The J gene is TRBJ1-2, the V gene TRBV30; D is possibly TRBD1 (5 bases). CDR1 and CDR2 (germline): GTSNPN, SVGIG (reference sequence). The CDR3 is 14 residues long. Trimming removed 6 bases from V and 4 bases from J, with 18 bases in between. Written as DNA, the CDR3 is TGTGCCTGTGCTATGGGGCAGGGAATCTATGGCTACACCTTC. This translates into CACAMGQGIYGYTF. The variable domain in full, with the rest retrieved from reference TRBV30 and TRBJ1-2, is SQTIHQWPATLVQPVGSPLSLECTVEGTSNPNLYWYRQAAGRGLQLLFYSVGIGQISSEVPQNLSASRPQDRQFILSSKKLLLSDSGFYLCACAMGQGIYGYTFGSGTRLTVV.

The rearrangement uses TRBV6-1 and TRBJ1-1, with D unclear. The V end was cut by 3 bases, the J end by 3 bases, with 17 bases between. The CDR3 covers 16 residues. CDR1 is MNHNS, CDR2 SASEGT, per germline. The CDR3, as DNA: TGTGCCAGCAGTGATCGGGCGGGGAGGTTCGACACTGAAGCTTTCTTT. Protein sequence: CASSDRAGRFDTEAFF.

The CDR3 DNA reads TGCGCCAGCAGAGGGGGGGGATTGGGAACTAATGAAAAACTGTTTTTT. Protein product: CASRGGGLGTNEKLFF. The chain combines TRBV4-3 with TRBJ1-4; possibly TRBD1 for D (6 bases). CDR1 is LGHNA and CDR2 is YSLEER in the germline V gene. The CDR3 is made up of 16 amino acids. Trimming stripped 6 bases from V and 1 base from J, with 15 bases between.

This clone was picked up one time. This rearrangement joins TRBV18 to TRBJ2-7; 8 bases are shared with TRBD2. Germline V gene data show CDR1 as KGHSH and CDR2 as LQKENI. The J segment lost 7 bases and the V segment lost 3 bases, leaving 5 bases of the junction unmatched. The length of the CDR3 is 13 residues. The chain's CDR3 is CASSPILAGEQYF. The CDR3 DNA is TGTGCCAGCTCACCGATTTTAGCGGGGGAGCAGTACTTC.

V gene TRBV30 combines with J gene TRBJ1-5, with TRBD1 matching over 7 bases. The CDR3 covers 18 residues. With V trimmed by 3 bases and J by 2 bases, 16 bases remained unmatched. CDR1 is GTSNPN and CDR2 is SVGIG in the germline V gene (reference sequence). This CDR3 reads CAWSPGQITFGGNQPQHF. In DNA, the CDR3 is TGTGCCTGGAGCCCGGGACAGATTACTTTTGGGGGCAATCAGCCCCAGCATTTT.

DNA of the CDR3: TGTGCCAGTAGTGGCACAGGGGGCGGCGGCTACACCTTC. It yields the protein CASSGTGGGGYTF. This chain connects TRBV19 to TRBJ1-2, with TRBD1 matching over 9 bases. This CDR3 comprises 13 residues. V was clipped by 5 bases and J by 8 bases; unmatched bases: 6. Germline CDR1 reads LNHDA; CDR2 reads SQIVND (reference sequence). The variable domain in full, completed from reference TRBV19 and TRBJ1-2, reads DGGITQSPKYLFRKEGQNVTLSCEQNLNHDAMYWYRQDPGQGLRLIYYSQIVNDFQKGDIAEGYSVSREKKESFPLTVTSAQKNPTAFYLCASSGTGGGGYTFGSGTRLTVV.

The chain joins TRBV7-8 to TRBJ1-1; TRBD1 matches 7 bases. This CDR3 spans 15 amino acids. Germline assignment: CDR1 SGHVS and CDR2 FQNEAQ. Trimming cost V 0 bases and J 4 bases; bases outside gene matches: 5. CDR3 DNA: TGTGCCAGCAGCTTAGCTAACAGGGGACCCACTGAAGCTTTCTTT. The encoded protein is CASSLANRGPTEAFF. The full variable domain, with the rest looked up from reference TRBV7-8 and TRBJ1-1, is GAGVSQSPRYKVAKRGQDVALRCDPISGHVSLFWYQQALGQGPEFLTYFQNEAQLDKSGLPSDRFFAERPEGSVSTLKIQRTQQEDSAVYLCASSLANRGPTEAFFGQGTRLTVV.

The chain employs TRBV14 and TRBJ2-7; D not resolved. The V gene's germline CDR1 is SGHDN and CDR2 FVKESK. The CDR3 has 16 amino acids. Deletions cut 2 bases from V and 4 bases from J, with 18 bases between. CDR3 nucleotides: TGTGCCAGCAGCCAACTGAACTCCCTTATTACTTACGAGCAGTACTTC. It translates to CASSQLNSLITYEQYF.

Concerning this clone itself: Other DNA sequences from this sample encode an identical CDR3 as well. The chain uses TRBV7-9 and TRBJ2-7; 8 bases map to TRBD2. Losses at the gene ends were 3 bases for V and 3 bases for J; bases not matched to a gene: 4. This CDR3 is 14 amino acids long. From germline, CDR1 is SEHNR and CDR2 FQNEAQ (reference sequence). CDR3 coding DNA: TGTGCCAGCAGCTTGGCGGGAGGATACTACGAGCAGTACTTC. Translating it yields CASSLAGGYYEQYF.

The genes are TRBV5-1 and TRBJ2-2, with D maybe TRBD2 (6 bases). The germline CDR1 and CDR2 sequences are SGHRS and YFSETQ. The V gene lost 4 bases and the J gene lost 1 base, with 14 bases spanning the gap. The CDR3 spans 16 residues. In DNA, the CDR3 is TGCGCCAGCAGCGAAAGCGGGCCCCAGAACACCGGGGAGCTGTTTTTT. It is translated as CASSESGPQNTGELFF.

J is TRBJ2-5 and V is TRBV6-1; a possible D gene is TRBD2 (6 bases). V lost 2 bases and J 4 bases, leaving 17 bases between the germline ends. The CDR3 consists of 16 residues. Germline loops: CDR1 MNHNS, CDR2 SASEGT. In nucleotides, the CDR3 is TGTGCCAGCAGTGAACTCGGGGGAGGTGTAGGAGAGACCCAGTACTTC. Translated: CASSELGGGVGETQYF.

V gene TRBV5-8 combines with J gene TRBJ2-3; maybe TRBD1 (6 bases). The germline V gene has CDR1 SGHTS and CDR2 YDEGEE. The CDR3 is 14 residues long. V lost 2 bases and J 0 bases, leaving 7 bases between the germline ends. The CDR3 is CASSLTGSTDTQYF. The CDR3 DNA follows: TGTGCCAGCAGCTTAACAGGGAGCACAGATACGCAGTATTTT.

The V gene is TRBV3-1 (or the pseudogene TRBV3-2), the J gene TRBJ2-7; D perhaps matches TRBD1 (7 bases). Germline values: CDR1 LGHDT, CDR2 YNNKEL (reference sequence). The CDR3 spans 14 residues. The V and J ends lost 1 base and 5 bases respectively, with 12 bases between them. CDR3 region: CASSQGPGGNEQYF. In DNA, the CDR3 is TGTGCCAGCAGCCAAGGTCCAGGGGGGAACGAGCAGTACTTC.

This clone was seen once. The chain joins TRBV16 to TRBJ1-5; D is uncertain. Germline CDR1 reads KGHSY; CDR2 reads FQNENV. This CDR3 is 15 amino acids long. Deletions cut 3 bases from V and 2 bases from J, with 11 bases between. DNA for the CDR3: TGTGCCAGCAGCCACGGCGGGGAGGGCAATCAGCCCCAGCATTTT. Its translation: CASSHGGEGNQPQHF.

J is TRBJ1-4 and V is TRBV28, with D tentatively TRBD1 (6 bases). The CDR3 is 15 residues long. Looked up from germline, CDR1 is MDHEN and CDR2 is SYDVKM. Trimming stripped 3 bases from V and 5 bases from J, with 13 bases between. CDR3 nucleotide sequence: TGTGCCAGCAGTTTTCAGACAGGCTCAAATGAAAAACTGTTTTTT. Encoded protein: CASSFQTGSNEKLFF.

The CDR3 DNA reads TGTGCCAGTAGTATTGGCAGGGGGGATGAAAAACTGTTTTTT. Translation: CASSIGRGDEKLFF. V is TRBV19 and J is TRBJ1-4; 7 nucleotides match TRBD1. Germline trimming cut 3 bases from V and 6 bases from J; bases unmatched to any gene: 4. The CDR3 contains 14 residues. Germline CDR1 reads LNHDA; CDR2 reads SQIVND (reference sequence).

Here the CDR3 DNA reads TGTGCCAGCAGCTCACCTGCAGACATTGAAGCTTTCTTT. It is translated as CASSSPADIEAFF. The chain is built from TRBV7-2 and TRBJ1-1; D is undetermined. V was shortened by 4 bases and J by 7 bases, with 13 bases between the two germline ends. The CDR3 has 13 amino acids. Germline-derived CDR1 and CDR2 are SGHTA and FQGNSA.